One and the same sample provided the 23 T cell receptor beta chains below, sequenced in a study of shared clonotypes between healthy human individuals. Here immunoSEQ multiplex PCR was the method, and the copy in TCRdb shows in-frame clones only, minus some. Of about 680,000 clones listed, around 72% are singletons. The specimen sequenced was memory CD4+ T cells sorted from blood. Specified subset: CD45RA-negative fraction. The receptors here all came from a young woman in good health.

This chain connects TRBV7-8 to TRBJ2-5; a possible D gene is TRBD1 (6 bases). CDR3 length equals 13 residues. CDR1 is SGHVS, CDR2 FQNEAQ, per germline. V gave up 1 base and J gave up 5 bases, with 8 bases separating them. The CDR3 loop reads CASSLERGETQYF. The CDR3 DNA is TGTGCCAGCAGCTTAGAGAGGGGGGAGACCCAGTACTTC.

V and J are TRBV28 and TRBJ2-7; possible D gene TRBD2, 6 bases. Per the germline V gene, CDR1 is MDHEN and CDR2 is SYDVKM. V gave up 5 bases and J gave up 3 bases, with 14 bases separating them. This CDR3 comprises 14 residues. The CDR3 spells CASSPRDSHYEQYF. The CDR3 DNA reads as TGTGCCAGCAGTCCCCGGGACTCTCACTACGAGCAGTACTTC.

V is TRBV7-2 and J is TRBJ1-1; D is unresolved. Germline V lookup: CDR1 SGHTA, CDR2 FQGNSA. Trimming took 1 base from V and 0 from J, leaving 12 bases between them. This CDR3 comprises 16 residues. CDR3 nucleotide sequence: TGTGCCAGCAGCTTAGGTCGGCAGACCATGAACACTGAAGCTTTCTTT. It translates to CASSLGRQTMNTEAFF.

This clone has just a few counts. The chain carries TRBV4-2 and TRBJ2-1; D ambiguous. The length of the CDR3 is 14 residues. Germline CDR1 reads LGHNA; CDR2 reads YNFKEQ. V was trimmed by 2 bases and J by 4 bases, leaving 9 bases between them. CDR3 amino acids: CASSQIVGYNEQFF. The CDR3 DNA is TGTGCCAGCAGCCAAATCGTAGGGTACAATGAGCAGTTCTTC.

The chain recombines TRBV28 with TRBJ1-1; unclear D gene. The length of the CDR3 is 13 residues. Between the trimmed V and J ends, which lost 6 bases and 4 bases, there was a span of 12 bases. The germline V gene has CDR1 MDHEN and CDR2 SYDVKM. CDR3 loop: CASRALSATEAFF. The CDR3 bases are TGTGCCAGCAGGGCCTTATCAGCCACTGAAGCTTTCTTT.

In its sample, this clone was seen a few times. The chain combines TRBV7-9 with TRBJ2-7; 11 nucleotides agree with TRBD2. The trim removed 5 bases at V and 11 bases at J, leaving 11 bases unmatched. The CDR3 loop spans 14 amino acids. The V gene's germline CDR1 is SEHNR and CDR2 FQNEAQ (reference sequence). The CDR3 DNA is TGTGCCAGCAGCCCGCGGGGACTAGCGGTCCAGGAGTACTTC. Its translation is CASSPRGLAVQEYF.

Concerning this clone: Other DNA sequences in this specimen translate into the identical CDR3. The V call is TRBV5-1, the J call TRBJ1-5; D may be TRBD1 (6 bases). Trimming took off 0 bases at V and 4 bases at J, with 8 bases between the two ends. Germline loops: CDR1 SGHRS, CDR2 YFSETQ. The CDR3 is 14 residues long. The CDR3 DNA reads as TGCGCCAGCAGCTTGGGGACAGAAAATCAGCCCCAGCATTTT. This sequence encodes CASSLGTENQPQHF. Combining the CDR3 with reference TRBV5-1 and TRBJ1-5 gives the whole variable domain KAGVTQTPRYLIKTRGQQVTLSCSPISGHRSVSWYQQTPGQGLQFLFEYFSETQRNKGNFPGRFSGRQFSNSRSEMNVSTLELGDSALYLCASSLGTENQPQHFGDGTRLSIL.

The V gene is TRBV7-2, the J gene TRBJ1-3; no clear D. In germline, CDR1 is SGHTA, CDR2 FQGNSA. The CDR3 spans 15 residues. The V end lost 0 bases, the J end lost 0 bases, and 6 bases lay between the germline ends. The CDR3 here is CASSLALGSGNTIYF. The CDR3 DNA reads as TGTGCCAGCAGCTTAGCGTTGGGCTCTGGAAACACCATATATTTT. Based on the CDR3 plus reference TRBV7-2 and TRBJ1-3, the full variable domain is GAGVSQSPSNKVTEKGKDVELRCDPISGHTALYWYRQSLGQGLEFLIYFQGNSAPDKSGLPSDRFSAERTGGSVSTLTIQRTQQEDSAVYLCASSLALGSGNTIYFGEGSWLTVV.

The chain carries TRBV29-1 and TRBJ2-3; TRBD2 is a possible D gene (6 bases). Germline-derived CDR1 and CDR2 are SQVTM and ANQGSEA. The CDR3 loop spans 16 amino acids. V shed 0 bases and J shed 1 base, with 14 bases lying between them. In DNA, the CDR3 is TGCAGCGTTGAAGAGTGGACTATCGACCGCACAGATACGCAGTATTTT. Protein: CSVEEWTIDRTDTQYF.

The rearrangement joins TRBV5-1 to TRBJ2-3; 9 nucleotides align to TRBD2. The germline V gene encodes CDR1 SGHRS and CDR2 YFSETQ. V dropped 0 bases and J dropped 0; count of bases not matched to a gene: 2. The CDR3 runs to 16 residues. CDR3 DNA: TGCGCCAGCAGCTTGGTTCTAGCGGGGAGCACAGATACGCAGTATTTT. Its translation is CASSLVLAGSTDTQYF.

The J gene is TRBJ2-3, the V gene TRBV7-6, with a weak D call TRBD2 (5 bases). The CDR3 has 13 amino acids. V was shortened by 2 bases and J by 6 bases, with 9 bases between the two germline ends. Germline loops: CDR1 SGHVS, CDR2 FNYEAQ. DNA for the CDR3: TGTGCCAGCAGCTTATTCAGGAGGGATACGCAGTATTTT. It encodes CASSLFRRDTQYF.

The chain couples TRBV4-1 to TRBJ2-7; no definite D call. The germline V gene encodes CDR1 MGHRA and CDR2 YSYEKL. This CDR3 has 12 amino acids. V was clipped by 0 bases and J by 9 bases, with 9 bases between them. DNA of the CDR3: TGCGCCAGCAGCCAAGACGGTAGTGTGCAGTACTTC. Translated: CASSQDGSVQYF.

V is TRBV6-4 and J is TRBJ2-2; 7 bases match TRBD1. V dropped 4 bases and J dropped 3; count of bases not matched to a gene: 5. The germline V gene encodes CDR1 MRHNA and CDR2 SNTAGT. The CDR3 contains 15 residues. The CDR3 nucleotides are TGTGCCAGCAGTGCCGGGGACAGAGACACCGGGGAGCTGTTTTTT. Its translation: CASSAGDRDTGELFF.

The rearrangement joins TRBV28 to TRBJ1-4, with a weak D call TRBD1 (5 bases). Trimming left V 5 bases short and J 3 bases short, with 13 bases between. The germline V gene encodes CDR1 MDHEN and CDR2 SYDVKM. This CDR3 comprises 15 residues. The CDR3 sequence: CASSPQQGANEKLFF. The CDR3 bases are TGTGCCAGCAGTCCCCAGCAGGGTGCTAATGAAAAACTGTTTTTT.

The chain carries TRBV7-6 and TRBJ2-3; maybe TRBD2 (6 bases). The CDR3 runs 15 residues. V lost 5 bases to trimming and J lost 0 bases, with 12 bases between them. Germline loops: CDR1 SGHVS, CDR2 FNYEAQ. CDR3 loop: CASSHGGSSTDTQYF. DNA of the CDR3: TGTGCCAGCAGCCATGGGGGGTCTAGCACAGATACGCAGTATTTT.

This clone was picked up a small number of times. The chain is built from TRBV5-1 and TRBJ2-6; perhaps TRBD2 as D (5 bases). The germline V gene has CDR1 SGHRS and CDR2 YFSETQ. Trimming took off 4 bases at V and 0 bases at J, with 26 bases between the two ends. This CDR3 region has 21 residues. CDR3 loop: CASSQPWRSWSPDSGANVLTF. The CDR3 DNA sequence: TGCGCCAGCAGCCAACCTTGGAGGAGCTGGAGTCCGGACTCTGGGGCCAACGTCCTGACTTTC.

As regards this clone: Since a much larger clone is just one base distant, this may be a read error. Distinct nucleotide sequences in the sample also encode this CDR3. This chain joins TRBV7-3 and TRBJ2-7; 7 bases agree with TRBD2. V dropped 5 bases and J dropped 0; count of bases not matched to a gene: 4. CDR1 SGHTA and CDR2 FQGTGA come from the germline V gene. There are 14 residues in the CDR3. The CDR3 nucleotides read TGTGCCAGCAGCCCGCAGCGGGACTCCTACGAGCAGTACTTC. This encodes CASSPQRDSYEQYF.

CDR3 nucleotide sequence: TGTGCCAGCAGTATAAGCGGAGCTAGCACAGATACGCAGTATTTT. Translated, it gives CASSISGASTDTQYF. The chain combines TRBV28 with TRBJ2-3; D possibly corresponds to TRBD2 (5 bases). Trimming took off 5 bases at V and 0 bases at J, with 12 bases between the two ends. From germline, CDR1 is MDHEN and CDR2 SYDVKM. CDR3 length: 15 residues.

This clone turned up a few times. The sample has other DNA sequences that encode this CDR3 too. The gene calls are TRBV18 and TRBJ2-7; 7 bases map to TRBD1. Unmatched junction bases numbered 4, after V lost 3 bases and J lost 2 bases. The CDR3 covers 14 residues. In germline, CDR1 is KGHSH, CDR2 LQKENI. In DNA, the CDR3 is TGTGCCAGCTCACCTCGACAGGGTACCTACGAGCAGTACTTC. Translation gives CASSPRQGTYEQYF.

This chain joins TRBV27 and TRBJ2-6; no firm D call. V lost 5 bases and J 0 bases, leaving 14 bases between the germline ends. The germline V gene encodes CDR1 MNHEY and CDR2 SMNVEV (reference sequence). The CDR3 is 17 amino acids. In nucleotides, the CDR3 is TGTGCCAGCAGTCCCTGGGCAGGAATCTCTGGGGCCAACGTCCTGACTTTC. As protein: CASSPWAGISGANVLTF. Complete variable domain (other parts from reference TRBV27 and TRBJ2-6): EAQVTQNPRYLITVTGKKLTVTCSQNMNHEYMSWYRQDPGLGLRQIYYSMNVEVTDKGDVPEGYKVSRKEKRNFPLILESPSPNQTSLYFCASSPWAGISGANVLTFGAGSRLTVL.

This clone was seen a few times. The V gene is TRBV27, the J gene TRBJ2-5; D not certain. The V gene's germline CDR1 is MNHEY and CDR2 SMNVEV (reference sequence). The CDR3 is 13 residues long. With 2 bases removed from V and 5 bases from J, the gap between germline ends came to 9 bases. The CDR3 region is CASSLGDGETQYF. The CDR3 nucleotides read TGTGCCAGCAGTTTAGGGGATGGTGAGACCCAGTACTTC.

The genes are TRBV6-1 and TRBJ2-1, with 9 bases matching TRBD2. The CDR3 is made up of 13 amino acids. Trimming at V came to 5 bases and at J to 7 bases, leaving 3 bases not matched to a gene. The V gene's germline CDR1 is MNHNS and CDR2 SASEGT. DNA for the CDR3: TGTGCCAGCAGTTTTAGCGGGAGTAATGAGCAGTTCTTC. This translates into CASSFSGSNEQFF.

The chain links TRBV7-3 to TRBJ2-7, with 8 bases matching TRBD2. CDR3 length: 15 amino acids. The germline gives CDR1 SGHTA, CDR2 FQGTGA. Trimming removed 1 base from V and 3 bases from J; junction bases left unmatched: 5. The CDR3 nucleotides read TGTGCCAGCAGCTTAAATTCGCGGGGGGACTACGAGCAGTACTTC. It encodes CASSLNSRGDYEQYF. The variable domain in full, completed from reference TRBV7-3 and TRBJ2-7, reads GAGVSQTPSNKVTEKGKYVELRCDPISGHTALYWYRQSLGQGPEFLIYFQGTGAADDSGLPNDRFFAVRPEGSVSTLKIQRTERGDSAVYLCASSLNSRGDYEQYFGPGTRLTVT.